These 18 T cell receptor beta chains were sequenced from one sample in a study of blood T cell repertoires in COVID-19. Sequenced by immunoSEQ multiplex PCR; TCRdb stores in-frame clones only, minus some. The sample comprises about 200,000 clones, 81% of which are singletons, and 6% to 9.5% rests with the top ten. Sample: peripheral blood. The receptors were sampled from an elderly woman with acute or convalescent COVID-19.

The chain carries TRBV7-9 and TRBJ2-5, with D unresolved. The CDR3 is 12 amino acids. CDR1 and CDR2 (germline): SEHNR, FQNEAQ (reference sequence). The germline V and J ends were trimmed by 5 bases and 4 bases, with 8 bases remaining between them. The CDR3 loop reads CASSEHGETQYF. The DNA for the CDR3 is TGTGCCAGCAGCGAACATGGAGAGACCCAGTACTTC.

J is TRBJ1-4 and V is TRBV6-5; 9 bases map to TRBD1. Germline V CDR1 and CDR2: MNHEY, SVGAGI. Trimming at V came to 6 bases and at J to 6 bases, leaving 8 bases not matched to a gene. The CDR3 is made up of 15 amino acids. The CDR3 region has the DNA TGTGCCAGCAGAGATACAGGGGGCGCTTATGAAAAACTGTTTTTT. It codes for CASRDTGGAYEKLFF.

The chain employs TRBV4-2 and TRBJ2-2; 7 bases are shared with TRBD2. Germline trimming cut 4 bases from V and 3 bases from J; bases unmatched to any gene: 5. The CDR3 length is 15 residues. Germline V gives CDR1 LGHNA, CDR2 YNFKEQ. Here the CDR3 reads CASSRGGGYTGELFF. CDR3 DNA: TGTGCCAGCAGCCGAGGCGGGGGTTACACCGGGGAGCTGTTTTTT.

V and J are TRBV11-2 and TRBJ2-5; 10 nucleotides line up with TRBD2. The J segment lost 10 bases and the V segment lost 5 bases, leaving 13 bases of the junction unmatched. This CDR3 has 15 residues. Germline V gives CDR1 SGHAT, CDR2 FQNNGV. The CDR3 nucleotides read TGTGCCAGCAGCCCGACCCGAAGCGGGGGGGCGATCCAGTACTTC. Amino acid sequence: CASSPTRSGGAIQYF. Filled out from reference TRBV11-2 and TRBJ2-5, the complete variable domain reads EAGVAQSPRYKIIEKRQSVAFWCNPISGHATLYWYQQILGQGPKLLIQFQNNGVVDDSQLPKDRFSAERLKGVDSTLKIQPAKLEDSAVYLCASSPTRSGGAIQYFGPGTRLLVL.

V is TRBV3-1 (or the pseudogene TRBV3-2) and J is TRBJ2-1; 8 bases line up with TRBD2. Germline CDR1 is LGHDT and CDR2 is YNNKEL (reference sequence). The CDR3 runs 15 residues. Trimming at V came to 7 bases and at J to 2 bases, leaving 7 bases not matched to a gene. The CDR3 DNA sequence: TGTGCCAGCACCCAGGGAGCGGGGGCCTACAATGAGCAGTTCTTC. This translates into CASTQGAGAYNEQFF.

This chain connects TRBV10-3 to TRBJ2-3, with D tentatively TRBD2 (6 bases). The V end was cut by 7 bases, the J end by 2 bases, with 16 bases between. This CDR3 is built from 15 residues. The germline CDR1 and CDR2 sequences are ENHRY and SYGVKD. Here the CDR3 DNA reads TGTGCCATCACTCCGGGTAGCGGCTCCACAGATACGCAGTATTTT. Its translation is CAITPGSGSTDTQYF.

J is TRBJ1-1 and V is TRBV18, with unresolved D. The length of the CDR3 is 14 residues. Germline V CDR1 and CDR2: KGHSH, LQKENI. V shed 0 bases and J shed 2 bases, with 7 bases lying between them. CDR3 nucleotides: TGTGCCAGCTCACCACCAACCCTAAACACTGAAGCTTTCTTT. Translated: CASSPPTLNTEAFF.

This sequence joins TRBV12-3 or TRBV12-4 and TRBJ1-4; D remains ambiguous. The CDR3 has 13 amino acids. Trimming shortened V by 7 bases and J by 8 bases, and 14 bases separated the two germline ends. The CDR3 protein is CASTSRVREKLFF. The CDR3 DNA reads as TGTGCCAGCACTTCTCGGGTTAGGGAAAAACTGTTTTTT.

The V call is TRBV5-1, the J call TRBJ2-1; D remains unclear. The CDR3 extends over 14 amino acids. The V end lost 0 bases, the J end lost 1 base, and 5 bases lay between the germline ends. Germline V gives CDR1 SGHRS, CDR2 YFSETQ. The CDR3 sequence is CASSLDLSYNEQFF. In DNA, the CDR3 is TGCGCCAGCAGCTTGGACTTGTCCTACAATGAGCAGTTCTTC.

The chain links TRBV19 to TRBJ2-2; 13 positions agree with TRBD2. There are 15 residues in the CDR3. The V segment lost 5 bases and the J segment 5 bases; nucleotides outside the gene matches: 2. Germline loops: CDR1 LNHDA, CDR2 SQIVND (reference sequence). Here the CDR3 reads CASSRTSGSTGELFF. CDR3 in DNA: TGTGCCAGTAGTCGGACTAGCGGGAGTACCGGGGAGCTGTTTTTT. The full variable domain, rest sourced from reference TRBV19 and TRBJ2-2, is DGGITQSPKYLFRKEGQNVTLSCEQNLNHDAMYWYRQDPGQGLRLIYYSQIVNDFQKGDIAEGYSVSREKKESFPLTVTSAQKNPTAFYLCASSRTSGSTGELFFGEGSRLTVL.

V and J are TRBV20-1 and TRBJ2-7, with TRBD2 as a possible D gene (7 bases). Trimming left V 3 bases short and J 0 bases short, with 12 bases between. This CDR3 has 14 residues. The germline V gene encodes CDR1 DFQATT and CDR2 SNEGSKA (reference sequence). The CDR3 sequence: CSASLRGPSYEQYF. Here the CDR3 DNA reads TGCAGTGCTAGTTTGCGGGGGCCCTCCTACGAGCAGTACTTC.

The chain is built from TRBV7-3 and TRBJ2-1, with 10 bases that match TRBD2. This CDR3 has 15 amino acids. The ends lost 6 bases at V and 6 bases at J; junction bases unmatched: 8. In germline, CDR1 is SGHTA, CDR2 FQGTGA. The CDR3 sequence: CASRGIAGGINEQFF. The CDR3 coding sequence is TGTGCCAGCAGAGGGATAGCGGGAGGAATCAATGAGCAGTTCTTC.

The genes are TRBV28 and TRBJ2-6, with TRBD2 identical over 7 bases. The V gene end was trimmed by 4 bases and the J gene end by 0 bases; junction bases not matched to a gene: 3. The CDR3 covers 16 residues. Germline-derived CDR1 and CDR2 are MDHEN and SYDVKM. CDR3 nucleotides: TGTGCCAGCAGTTCCGGGAGGCTCTCTGGGGCCAACGTCCTGACTTTC. It is translated as CASSSGRLSGANVLTF.

The chain has TRBV3-1 (or the pseudogene TRBV3-2) and TRBJ2-5; 10 bases are shared with TRBD1. The CDR3 runs to 16 residues. Unmatched junction bases numbered 6, after V lost 1 base and J lost 4 bases. Germline lookup yields CDR1 LGHDT and CDR2 YNNKEL (reference sequence). The CDR3 region is CASSQGTGGWRETQYF. In DNA, the CDR3 is TGTGCCAGCAGCCAAGGGACAGGGGGTTGGCGAGAGACCCAGTACTTC.

The chain joins TRBV5-4 to TRBJ2-2, with 13 bases matching TRBD2. V was clipped by 4 bases and J by 4 bases; unmatched bases: 7. The germline CDR1 and CDR2 sequences are SGHNT and YYREEE (reference sequence). The CDR3 extends over 17 amino acids. CDR3 in DNA: TGTGCCAGCAGCAGCCCGACTAGCGGGAGGTCCACCGGGGAGCTGTTTTTT. It codes for CASSSPTSGRSTGELFF.

The chain uses TRBV5-1 and TRBJ1-1; 7 nucleotides align to TRBD1. Germline V gene sequence: CDR1 SGHRS, CDR2 YFSETQ. CDR3 length: 15 residues. Trimming cost V 0 bases and J 5 bases; bases outside gene matches: 7. The CDR3 DNA sequence: TGCGCCAGCAGCTTGGGAGGGGGCGCGCAAACTGAAGCTTTCTTT. Its protein is CASSLGGGAQTEAFF.

The chain carries TRBV4-2 and TRBJ1-5; D may be TRBD1 (5 bases). CDR1 and CDR2 from the germline V gene are LGHNA and YNFKEQ. V lost 0 bases, J lost 2 bases, and 11 bases lay in between. The CDR3 length is 16 residues. CDR3 in DNA: TGTGCCAGCAGCCAAGATCCAGGGTTTGGCAATCAGCCCCAGCATTTT. It translates to CASSQDPGFGNQPQHF.

The chain employs TRBV9 and TRBJ1-3; D is uncertain. The CDR3 spans 16 residues. Germline V gene data show CDR1 as SGDLS and CDR2 as YYNGEE. V was pared by 4 bases and J by 5 bases, with 19 bases between. The CDR3 sequence: CASSPRGGTRRNTIYF. CDR3 in DNA: TGTGCCAGCAGCCCACGGGGAGGTACAAGAAGAAACACCATATATTTT.